The sequence of this T cell receptor (beta chain) was determined in a study of Graves' ophthalmopathy and Graves' hyperthyroidism. Study overall: Pretreatment peripheral blood was obtained at initial diagnosis.

RNA transcripts provided the template for amplifying TCR beta CDR3 regions. First-round RT-PCR relied on HTBI primers, and a second-round multiplex PCR came next. TCRdb passed the multiplex PCR reads through MiXCR, listing each CDR3 protein once. This table holds 400,000 to 500,000 distinct CDR3 sequences, 20% to 25% found once. PBMCs were isolated from a roughly 10 ml sample of fresh peripheral blood. This CDR3 has 14 amino acids. V lost 4 bases and J 5 bases, leaving 14 bases between the germline ends. Germline CDR1 MDHEN, CDR2 SYDVKM. At least ten counts were recorded for this clonotype. The sequence came from a woman between 18 and 29 years old with stable Graves' hyperthyroidism. The chain links TRBV28 to TRBJ2-5; D might be TRBD1 (5 bases). What was sequenced was peripheral blood. The CDR3 loop reads CASSYRGSMETQYF. CDR3 bases: TGTGCCAGCAGTTATAGGGGTTCGATGGAGACCCAGTACTTC.